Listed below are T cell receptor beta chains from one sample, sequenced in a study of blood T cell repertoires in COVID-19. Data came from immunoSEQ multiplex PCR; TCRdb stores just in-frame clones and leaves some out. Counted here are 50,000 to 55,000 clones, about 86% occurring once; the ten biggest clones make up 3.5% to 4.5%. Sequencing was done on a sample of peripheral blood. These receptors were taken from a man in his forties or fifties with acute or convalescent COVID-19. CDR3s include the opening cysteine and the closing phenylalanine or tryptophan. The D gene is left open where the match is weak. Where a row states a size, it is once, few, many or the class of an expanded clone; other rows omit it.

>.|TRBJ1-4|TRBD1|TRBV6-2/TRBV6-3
TGTGCCAGCAGTTACGAAGTGGGACAGGGGAATGAAAAACTGTTTTTT
CASSYEVGQGNEKLFF
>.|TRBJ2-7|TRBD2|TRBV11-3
TGTGCCAGCAGCTTAACCGGGGGGAATAACGAGCAGTACTTC
CASSLTGGNNEQYF
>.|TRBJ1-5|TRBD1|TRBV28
TGTGCCAGCAGTGTCAACAGGGGTCGCAATCAGCCCCAGCATTTT
CASSVNRGRNQPQHF
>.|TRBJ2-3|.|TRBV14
TGTGCCAGCAGTCTTAGAAGCACAGATACGCAGTATTTT
CASSLRSTDTQYF
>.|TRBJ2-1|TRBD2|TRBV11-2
TGTGCCAGCAGCTTACGGACTAGCGGGAGGGTTTACGATGAGCAGTTCTTC
CASSLRTSGRVYDEQFF
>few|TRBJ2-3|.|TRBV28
TGTGCCAGCAGTTTAGGGCAGAACACAGATACGCAGTATTTT
CASSLGQNTDTQYF
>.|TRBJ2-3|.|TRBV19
TGTGCCAGTAGTGAGCTGCGGGCGACAGATACGCAGTATTTT
CASSELRATDTQYF
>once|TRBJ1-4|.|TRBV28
TGTGCCAGCAGTTCTAGACTGGCAACTAATGAAAAACTGTTTTTT
CASSSRLATNEKLFF
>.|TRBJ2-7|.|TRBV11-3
TGTGCCAGCAGCTCCCCTGGGAGCTCCTACGAGCAGTACTTC
CASSSPGSSYEQYF
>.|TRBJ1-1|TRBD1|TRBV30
TGTGCCCGGGACAGGAGGGGTACTGAAGCTTTCTTT
CARDRRGTEAFF
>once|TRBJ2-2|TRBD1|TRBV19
TGTGCCAGTAGTATTGCCCGAGGGGGCAAGAACACCGGGGAGCTGTTTTTT
CASSIARGGKNTGELFF
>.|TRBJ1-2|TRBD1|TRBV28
TGTGCCAGCAGTTTCCTGGGTCTAACAGGGGTCGGCTACACCTTC
CASSFLGLTGVGYTF
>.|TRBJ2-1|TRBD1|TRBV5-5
TGTGCCAGCAGCTTGGGATGGTGGTCACAGGGGCAAAATGAGCAGTTCTTC
CASSLGWWSQGQNEQFF
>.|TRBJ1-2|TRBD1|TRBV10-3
TGTGCCATCAACCGACAGGGGAACTATGGCTACACCTTC
CAINRQGNYGYTF
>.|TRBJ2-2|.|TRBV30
TGTGCCTGCCCGACAGCCTCGGTCAACGGGGAGCTGTTTTTT
CACPTASVNGELFF
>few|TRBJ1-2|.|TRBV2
TGTGCCAGCAGATCGCGCCTATCGACTGCGGGGGACTATGGCTACACCTTC
CASRSRLSTAGDYGYTF
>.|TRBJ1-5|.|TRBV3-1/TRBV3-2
TGTGCCAGCAGCCAGGAGACAGGAGCCAATCAGCCCCAGCATTTT
CASSQETGANQPQHF
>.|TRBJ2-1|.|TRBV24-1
TGTGCCACCAGTGGAGGCAGAAACAACTACAATGAGCAGTTCTTC
CATSGGRNNYNEQFF
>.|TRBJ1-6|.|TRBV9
TGTGCCAGCAGCGTGTCCCAGGGAAATTCACCCCTCCACTTT
CASSVSQGNSPLHF
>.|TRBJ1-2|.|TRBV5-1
TGCGCCAGCAGCCAGGGCGGGGCCACACCGGTCTATGGCTACACCTTC
CASSQGGATPVYGYTF
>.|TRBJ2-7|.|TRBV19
TGTGCCAGTAGTACCGGACAGAGGGCCTACGAGCAGTACTTC
CASSTGQRAYEQYF
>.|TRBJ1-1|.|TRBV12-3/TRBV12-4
TGTGCCAGCAGTTTTCAGTTGACTGCTGAAGCTTTCTTT
CASSFQLTAEAFF
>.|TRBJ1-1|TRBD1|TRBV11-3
TGTGCCAGCAGCACAACACAGGGGACGAACACTGAAGCTTTCTTT
CASSTTQGTNTEAFF
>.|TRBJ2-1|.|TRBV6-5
TGTGCCACCAATGCCGGGGGAAGCTCCTACAATGAGCAGTTCTTC
CATNAGGSSYNEQFF
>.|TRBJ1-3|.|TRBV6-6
TGTGCCAGCGGACTACAGCAGTCGTCTGGAAACACCATATATTTT
CASGLQQSSGNTIYF
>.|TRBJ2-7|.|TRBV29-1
TGCAGCGTCCAGGCATCCTCCACCTACGAGCAGTACTTC
CSVQASSTYEQYF
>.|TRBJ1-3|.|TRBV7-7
TGTGCTAGCAGCTTAGCGATACGGAACAGATCTGGAAACACCATATATTTT
CASSLAIRNRSGNTIYF
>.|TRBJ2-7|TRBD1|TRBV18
TGTGCCAGCTCACCGAGACAGGGTACCTACGAGCAGTACTTC
CASSPRQGTYEQYF
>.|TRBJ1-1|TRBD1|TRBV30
TGTGCCTGGAGATCCGGGACAGGGTGGAAAGCTTTCTTT
CAWRSGTGWKAFF
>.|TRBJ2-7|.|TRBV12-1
TGTGCCAGCAGAGCAGTGAGGGGGTTTACCTACGAGCAGTACTTC
CASRAVRGFTYEQYF
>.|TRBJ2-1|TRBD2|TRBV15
TGTGCCACCAGCAGAGTCGGTCTAGCGGCCAATGAGCAGTTCTTC
CATSRVGLAANEQFF
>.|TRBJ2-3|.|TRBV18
TGTGCCAGCTCACCGAGGCAGAGAGGCACAGATACGCAGTATTTT
CASSPRQRGTDTQYF
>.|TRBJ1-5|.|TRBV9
TGTGCCAGCAGCGTAGGAACGGGTGATAGCAATCAGCCCCAGCATTTT
CASSVGTGDSNQPQHF
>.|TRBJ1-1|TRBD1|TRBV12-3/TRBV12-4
TGTGCCAGCCGCCGACAGGGAGAAGCTTTCTTT
CASRRQGEAFF
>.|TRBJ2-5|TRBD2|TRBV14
TGTGCCAGCAGCCAAGGGGGAGCTAGCGGGAGATGGGAGACCCAGTACTTC
CASSQGGASGRWETQYF
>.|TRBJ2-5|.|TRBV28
TGTGCCAGCAGGTTAGCAGGGAATCAAGAGACCCAGTACTTC
CASRLAGNQETQYF
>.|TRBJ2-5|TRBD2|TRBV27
TGTGCCAGCGGATCAACCGCTAGCGGGCGTTTCCAAGAGACCCAGTACTTC
CASGSTASGRFQETQYF
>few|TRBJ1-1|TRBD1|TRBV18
TGTGCCAGCTCACCCTCGACAGGGAATGTGAACACTGAAGCTTTCTTT
CASSPSTGNVNTEAFF
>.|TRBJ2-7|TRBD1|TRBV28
TGTGCCAGCAGTGACCCCTTAGGACAGGGGGCTGGCGAGCAGTACTTC
CASSDPLGQGAGEQYF
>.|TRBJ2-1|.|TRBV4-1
TGCGCCAGCAGCCAAGAACCCCTCCCCCAGGTGCAGTTCTTC
CASSQEPLPQVQFF
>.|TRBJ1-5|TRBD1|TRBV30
TGTGCCTGGGCCAGGGGGGATCAGCCCCAGCATTTT
CAWARGDQPQHF
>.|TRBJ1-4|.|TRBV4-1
TGCGCCAGCAGCCAACCACCGGGATCCCATCATGAAAAACTGTTTTTT
CASSQPPGSHHEKLFF
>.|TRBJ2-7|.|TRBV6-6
TGTGCCAGCAGTTCCGGGACAAGAACTTACGAGCAGTACTTC
CASSSGTRTYEQYF
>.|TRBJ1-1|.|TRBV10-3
TGTGCCATCAGTGAGGGCATTATGAACACTGAAGCTTTCTTT
CAISEGIMNTEAFF
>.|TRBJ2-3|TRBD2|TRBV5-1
TGCGCCAGCAGCCTAGGGACTAGCGGGGGGGCTGGCACAGATACGCAGTATTTT
CASSLGTSGGAGTDTQYF